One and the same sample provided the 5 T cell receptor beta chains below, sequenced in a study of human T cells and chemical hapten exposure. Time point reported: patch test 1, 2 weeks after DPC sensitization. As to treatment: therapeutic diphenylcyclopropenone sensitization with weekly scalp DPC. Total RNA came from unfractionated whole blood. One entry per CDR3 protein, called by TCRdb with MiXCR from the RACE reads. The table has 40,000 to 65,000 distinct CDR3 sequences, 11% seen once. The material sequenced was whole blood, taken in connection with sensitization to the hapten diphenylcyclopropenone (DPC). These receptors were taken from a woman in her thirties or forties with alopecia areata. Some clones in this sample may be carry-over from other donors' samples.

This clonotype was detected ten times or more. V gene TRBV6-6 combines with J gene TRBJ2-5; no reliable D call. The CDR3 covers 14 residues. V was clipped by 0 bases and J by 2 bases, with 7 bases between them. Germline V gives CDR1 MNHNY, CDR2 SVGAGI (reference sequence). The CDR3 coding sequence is TGTGCCAGCAGTTACTCGGCGGATCAAGAGACCCAGTACTTC. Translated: CASSYSADQETQYF.

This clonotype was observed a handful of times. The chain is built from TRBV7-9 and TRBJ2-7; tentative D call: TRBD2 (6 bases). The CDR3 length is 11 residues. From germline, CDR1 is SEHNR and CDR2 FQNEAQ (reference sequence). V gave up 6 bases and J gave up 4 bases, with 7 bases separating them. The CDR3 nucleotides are TGTGCCAGCAGTCGGGGGTACGAGCAGTACTTC. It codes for CASSRGYEQYF.

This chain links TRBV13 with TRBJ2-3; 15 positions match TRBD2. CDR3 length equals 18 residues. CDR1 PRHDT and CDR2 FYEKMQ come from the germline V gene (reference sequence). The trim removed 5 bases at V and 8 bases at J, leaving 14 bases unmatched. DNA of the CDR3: TGTGCCAGCAGCCAACCCCCCGGGACTAGCGGGGGGTTTGCTACGCAGTATTTT. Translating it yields CASSQPPGTSGGFATQYF.

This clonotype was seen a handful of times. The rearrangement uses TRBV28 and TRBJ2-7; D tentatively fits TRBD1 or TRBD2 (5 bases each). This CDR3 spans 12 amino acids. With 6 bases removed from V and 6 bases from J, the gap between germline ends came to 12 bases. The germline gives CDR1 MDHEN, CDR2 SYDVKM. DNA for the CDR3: TGTGCCAGCAGCTTAGGGGAGTCCGAGCAGTACTTC. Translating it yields CASSLGESEQYF. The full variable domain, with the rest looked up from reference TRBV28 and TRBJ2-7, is DVKVTQSSRYLVKRTGEKVFLECVQDMDHENMFWYRQDPGLGLRLIYFSYDVKMKEKGDIPEGYSVSREKKERFSLILESASTNQTSMYLCASSLGESEQYFGPGTRLTVT.

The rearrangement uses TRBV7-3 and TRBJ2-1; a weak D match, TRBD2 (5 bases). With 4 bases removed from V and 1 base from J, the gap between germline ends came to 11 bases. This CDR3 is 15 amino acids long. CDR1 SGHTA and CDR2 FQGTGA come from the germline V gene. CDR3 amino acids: CASSSADGSYNEQFF. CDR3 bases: TGTGCCAGCAGCTCAGCGGATGGGTCCTACAATGAGCAGTTCTTC. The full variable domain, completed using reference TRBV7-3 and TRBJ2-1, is GAGVSQTPSNKVTEKGKYVELRCDPISGHTALYWYRQSLGQGPEFLIYFQGTGAADDSGLPNDRFFAVRPEGSVSTLKIQRTERGDSAVYLCASSSADGSYNEQFFGPGTRLTVL.